One sample yielded the 10 T cell receptor beta chains listed below, sequenced in a study of blood T cell repertoires in COVID-19. Produced via immunoSEQ multiplex PCR; TCRdb's table is partial and in-frame only. The sample carries under 200,000 clones, roughly 84% recorded once. The sequenced sample was peripheral blood. The receptors come from a woman aged 60-75 years with acute or convalescent COVID-19.

The chain joins TRBV5-6 to TRBJ2-1; no clear D. This CDR3 is built from 13 residues. The V and J ends lost 2 bases and 12 bases respectively, with 15 bases between them. Germline V gives CDR1 SGHDT, CDR2 YYEEEE. CDR3 sequence (DNA): TGTGCCAGCAGCTTAAGAGCAGGATTCGGGCAGTTCTTC. This encodes CASSLRAGFGQFF. Based on the CDR3 plus reference TRBV5-6 and TRBJ2-1, the full variable domain is DAGVTQSPTHLIKTRGQQVTLRCSPKSGHDTVSWYQQALGQGPQFIFQYYEEEERQRGNFPDRFSGHQFPNYSSELNVNALLLGDSALYLCASSLRAGFGQFFGPGTRLTVL.

The V gene is TRBV27, the J gene TRBJ2-5; TRBD2 matches 10 bases. The CDR3 extends over 14 amino acids. Trimming removed 10 bases from V and 7 bases from J; junction bases left unmatched: 12. Germline V gene sequence: CDR1 MNHEY, CDR2 SMNVEV (reference sequence). In DNA form, the CDR3 reads TGTGCCACCAGATCTAGCGGGGGCGCCGGGACCCAGTACTTC. Translated: CATRSSGGAGTQYF.

The chain is built from TRBV5-5 and TRBJ1-3; the D gene is possibly TRBD1 (5 bases). V lost 0 bases to trimming and J lost 2 bases, with 9 bases between them. Germline V gives CDR1 SGHKS, CDR2 YYEKEE (reference sequence). The CDR3 length is 15 residues. The CDR3 protein is CASSLGSRAGNTIYF. In nucleotides, the CDR3 is TGTGCCAGCAGCTTGGGGTCCAGGGCTGGAAACACCATATATTTT.

The chain has TRBV27 and TRBJ1-6; 10 bases are a match to TRBD1. CDR1 is MNHEY and CDR2 is SMNVEV in the germline V gene (reference sequence). Trimming at V came to 5 bases and at J to 6 bases, leaving 7 bases not matched to a gene. The CDR3 is 16 residues long. The CDR3 sequence is CASSKGTGAGNSPLHF. The CDR3 region has the DNA TGTGCCAGCAGTAAAGGGACAGGGGCTGGTAATTCACCCCTCCACTTT.

The chain combines TRBV15 with TRBJ2-7, with 11 bases identical to TRBD2. After removal of 5 bases from V and 5 bases from J, the junction contained 5 bases not matched to a gene. The CDR3 has 14 amino acids. Looked up from germline, CDR1 is LNHNV and CDR2 is YYDKDF (reference sequence). This chain's CDR3 is CATSSGLAVDEQYF. Here the CDR3 DNA reads TGTGCCACCAGCTCGGGACTAGCGGTAGACGAGCAGTACTTC.

This clone was detected once. The chain combines TRBV5-4 with TRBJ1-2, with D unresolved. Trimming stripped 0 bases from V and 7 bases from J, with 13 bases between. The germline CDR1 and CDR2 sequences are SGHNT and YYREEE (reference sequence). The CDR3 extends over 14 amino acids. CDR3 DNA sequence: TGTGCCAGCAGCTTGGCCGGAACGGCGGGTGGCTACACCTTC. Residues: CASSLAGTAGGYTF.

The chain has TRBV6-5 and TRBJ2-7; 9 positions agree with TRBD1. Germline V gene sequence: CDR1 MNHEY, CDR2 SVGAGI. The CDR3 sequence is 14 residues long. Trimming cost V 6 bases and J 1 base; bases outside gene matches: 4. This chain's CDR3 is CASRAGTGSYEQYF. CDR3 coding DNA: TGTGCCAGCAGAGCCGGGACAGGGTCCTACGAGCAGTACTTC.

The chain is built from TRBV2 and TRBJ2-5; D is ambiguous. Germline-derived CDR1 and CDR2 are SNHLY and FYNNEI. Trimming removed 4 bases at V and 0 bases at J, with 6 bases between. This CDR3 is built from 13 residues. CDR3 DNA: TGTGCCAGCAGTGTAGAGTACCAAGAGACCCAGTACTTC. Amino acids: CASSVEYQETQYF. Looking up the rest from reference TRBV2 and TRBJ2-5 gives the full variable domain: EPEVTQTPSHQVTQMGQEVILRCVPISNHLYFYWYRQILGQKVEFLVSFYNNEISEKSEIFDDQFSVERPDGSNFTLKIRSTKLEDSAMYFCASSVEYQETQYFGPGTRLLVL.

The chain employs TRBV18 and TRBJ2-7; D gene unclear. Germline loops: CDR1 KGHSH, CDR2 LQKENI. This CDR3 has 16 amino acids. Trimming pared 0 bases from V and 0 bases from J, leaving 12 bases between. This CDR3 is CASSPPPQLGSYEQYF. For the CDR3, the DNA is TGTGCCAGCTCACCACCCCCACAGTTAGGCTCCTACGAGCAGTACTTC.

The rearrangement links TRBV5-4 to TRBJ2-3; TRBD2 aligns across 11 bases. Germline CDR1 is SGHNT and CDR2 is YYREEE (reference sequence). CDR3 length equals 17 residues. V lost 4 bases to trimming and J lost 1 base; unmatched junction nucleotides: 8. The CDR3 reads CASSGRLAGYGTDTQYF. The CDR3 nucleotides read TGTGCCAGCAGCGGCAGACTAGCGGGGTACGGCACAGATACGCAGTATTTT.